The subject of this entry is one T cell receptor beta chain. Its antigen is unknown. Noted time point: cycle 4 day 1 (C4D1), after 5 to 7 weeks of nivolumab. There was relapse after autologous stem cell transplantation in every patient, and there was variation in brentuximab vedotin exposure. The data were obtained in a study of PD-1 blockade in classical Hodgkin lymphoma. Study findings and constraints: Baseline diversity resembling that of newly diagnosed patients was seen in complete responders.

Using immunoSEQ multiplex PCR, the repertoire was profiled, and TCRdb retains in-frame clones only, with some absent. Among 100,000 to 120,000 clones, approximately 90% were seen once, and the ten largest hold around 17%. This receptor was obtained from a human donor with classical Hodgkin lymphoma. The starting material was peripheral blood mononuclear cells (PBMCs), obtained before the fourth cycle of nivolumab.

The CDR3 nucleotides read TGTGCCAGCACTAAGGGACAGGGGCCCGGCTACACCTTC. Protein sequence: CASTKGQGPGYTF. V and J are TRBV6-5 and TRBJ1-2; 10 bases are a match to TRBD1. Per germline, CDR1 MNHEY and CDR2 SVGAGI. CDR3 length: 13 residues. V was clipped by 7 bases and J by 8 bases; unmatched bases: 7.